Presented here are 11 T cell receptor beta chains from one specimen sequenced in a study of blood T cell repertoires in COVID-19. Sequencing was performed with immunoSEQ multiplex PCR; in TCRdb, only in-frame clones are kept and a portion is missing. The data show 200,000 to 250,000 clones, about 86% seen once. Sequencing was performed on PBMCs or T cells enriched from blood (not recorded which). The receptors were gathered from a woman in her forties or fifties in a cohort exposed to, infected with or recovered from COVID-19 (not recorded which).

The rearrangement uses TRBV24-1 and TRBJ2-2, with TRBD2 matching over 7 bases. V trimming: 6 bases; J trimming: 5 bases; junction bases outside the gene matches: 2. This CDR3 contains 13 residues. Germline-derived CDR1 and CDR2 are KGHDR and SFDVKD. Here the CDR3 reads CATSWGGTGELFF. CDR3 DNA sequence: TGTGCCACCAGTTGGGGGGGTACCGGGGAGCTGTTTTTT.

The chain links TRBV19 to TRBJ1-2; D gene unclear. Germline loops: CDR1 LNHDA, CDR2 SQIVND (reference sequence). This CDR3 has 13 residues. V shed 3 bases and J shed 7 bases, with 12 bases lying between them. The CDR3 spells CASSMFAGGGYTF. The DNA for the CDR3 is TGTGCCAGTAGTATGTTCGCCGGAGGTGGCTACACCTTC.

Here the CDR3 DNA reads TGTGCCAGCAGTTACTCCGCGGCTAGCACGACAGATACGCAGTATTTT. This translates into CASSYSAASTTDTQYF. The gene calls are TRBV6-5 and TRBJ2-3, with D possibly TRBD2 on 5 matching bases. The CDR3 runs 16 residues. Trimming took 0 bases from V and 3 from J, leaving 13 bases between them. CDR1 MNHEY and CDR2 SVGAGI come from the germline V gene.

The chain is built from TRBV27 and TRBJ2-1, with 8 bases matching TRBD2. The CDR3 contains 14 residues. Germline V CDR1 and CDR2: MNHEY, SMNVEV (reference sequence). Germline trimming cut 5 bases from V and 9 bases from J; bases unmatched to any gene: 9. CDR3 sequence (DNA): TGTGCCAGCAGTCAGCCGGGACTAGATGGTGAGCAGTTCTTC. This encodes CASSQPGLDGEQFF.

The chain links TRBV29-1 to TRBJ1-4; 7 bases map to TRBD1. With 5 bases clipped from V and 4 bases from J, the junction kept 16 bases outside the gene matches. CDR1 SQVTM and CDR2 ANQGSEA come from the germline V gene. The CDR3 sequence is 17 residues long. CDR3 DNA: TGCAGCGTTAGGGGCCAGGTCAGGGGGAATTTTAATGAAAAACTGTTTTTT. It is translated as CSVRGQVRGNFNEKLFF.

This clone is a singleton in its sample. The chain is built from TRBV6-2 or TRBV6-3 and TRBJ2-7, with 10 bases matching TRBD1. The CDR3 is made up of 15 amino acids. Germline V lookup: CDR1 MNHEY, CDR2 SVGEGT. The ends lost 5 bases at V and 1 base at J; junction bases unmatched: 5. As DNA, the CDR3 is TGTGCCAGCAGTACCGGGACAGGGGAGTCCTACGAGCAGTACTTC. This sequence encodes CASSTGTGESYEQYF.

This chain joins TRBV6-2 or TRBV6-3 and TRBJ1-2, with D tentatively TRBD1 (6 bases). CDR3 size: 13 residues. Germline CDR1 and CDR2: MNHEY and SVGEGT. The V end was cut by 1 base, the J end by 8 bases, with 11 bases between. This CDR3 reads CASSYYEDSGYTF. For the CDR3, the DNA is TGTGCCAGCAGTTACTATGAGGACAGCGGCTACACCTTC.

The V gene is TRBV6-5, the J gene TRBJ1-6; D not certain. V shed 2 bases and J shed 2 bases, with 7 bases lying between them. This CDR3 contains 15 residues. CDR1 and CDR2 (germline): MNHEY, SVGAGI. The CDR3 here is CASSYRGTYNSPLHF. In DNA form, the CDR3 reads TGTGCCAGCAGTTACCGAGGGACCTATAATTCACCCCTCCACTTT.

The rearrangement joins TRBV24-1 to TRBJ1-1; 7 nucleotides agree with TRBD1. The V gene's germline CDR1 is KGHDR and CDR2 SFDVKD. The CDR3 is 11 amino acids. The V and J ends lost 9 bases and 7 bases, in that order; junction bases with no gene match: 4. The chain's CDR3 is CATSRQGEAFF. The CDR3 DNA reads TGTGCCACCTCGCGACAGGGTGAAGCTTTCTTT.

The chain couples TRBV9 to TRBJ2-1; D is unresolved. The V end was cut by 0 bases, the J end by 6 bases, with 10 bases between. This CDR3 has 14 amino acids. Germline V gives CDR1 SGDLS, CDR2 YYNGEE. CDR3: CASSVDIWSNEQFF. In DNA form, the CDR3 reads TGTGCCAGCAGCGTAGATATATGGAGCAATGAGCAGTTCTTC. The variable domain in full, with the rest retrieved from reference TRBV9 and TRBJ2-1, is DSGVTQTPKHLITATGQRVTLRCSPRSGDLSVYWYQQSLDQGLQFLIQYYNGEERAKGNILERFSAQQFPDLHSELNLSSLELGDSALYFCASSVDIWSNEQFFGPGTRLTVL.

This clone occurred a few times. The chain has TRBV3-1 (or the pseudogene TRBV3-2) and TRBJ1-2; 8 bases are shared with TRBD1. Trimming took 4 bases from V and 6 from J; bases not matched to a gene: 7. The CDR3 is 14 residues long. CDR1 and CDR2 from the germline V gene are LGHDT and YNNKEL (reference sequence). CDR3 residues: CASSRIQGEDGYTF. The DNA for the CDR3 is TGTGCCAGCAGCCGAATACAGGGGGAAGATGGCTACACCTTC.